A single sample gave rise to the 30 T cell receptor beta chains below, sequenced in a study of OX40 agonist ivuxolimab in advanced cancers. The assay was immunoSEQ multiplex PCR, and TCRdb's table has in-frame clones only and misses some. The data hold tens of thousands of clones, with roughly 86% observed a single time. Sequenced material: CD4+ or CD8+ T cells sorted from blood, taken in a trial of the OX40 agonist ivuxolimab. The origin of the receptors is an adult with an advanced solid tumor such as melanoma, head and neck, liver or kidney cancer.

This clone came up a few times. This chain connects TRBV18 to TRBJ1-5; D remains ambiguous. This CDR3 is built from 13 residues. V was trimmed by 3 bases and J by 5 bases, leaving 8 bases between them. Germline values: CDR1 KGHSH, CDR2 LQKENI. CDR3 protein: CASSPQADQPQHF. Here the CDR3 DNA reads TGTGCCAGCTCACCCCAAGCGGATCAGCCCCAGCATTTT. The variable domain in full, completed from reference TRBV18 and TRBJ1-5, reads NAGVMQNPRHLVRRRGQEARLRCSPMKGHSHVYWYRQLPEEGLKFMVYLQKENIIDESGMPKERFSAEFPKEGPSILRIQQVVRGDSAAYFCASSPQADQPQHFGDGTRLSIL.

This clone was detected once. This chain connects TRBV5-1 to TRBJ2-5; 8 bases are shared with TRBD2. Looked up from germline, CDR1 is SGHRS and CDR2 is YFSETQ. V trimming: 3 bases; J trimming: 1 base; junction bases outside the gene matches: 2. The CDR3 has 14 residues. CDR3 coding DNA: TGCGCCAGCAGCTGGGGGACTAGCCAAGAGACCCAGTACTTC. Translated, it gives CASSWGTSQETQYF.

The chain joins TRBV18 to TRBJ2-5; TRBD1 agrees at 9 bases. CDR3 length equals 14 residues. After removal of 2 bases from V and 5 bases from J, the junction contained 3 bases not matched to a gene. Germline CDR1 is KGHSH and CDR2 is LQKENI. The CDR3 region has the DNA TGTGCCAGCTCACCAACAGGGGGCGCGGAGACCCAGTACTTC. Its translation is CASSPTGGAETQYF.

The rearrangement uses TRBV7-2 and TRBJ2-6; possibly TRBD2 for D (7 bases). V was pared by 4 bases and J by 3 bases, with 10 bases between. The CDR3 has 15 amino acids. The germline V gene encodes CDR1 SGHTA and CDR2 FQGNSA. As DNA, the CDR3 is TGTGCCAGCAGCTCAGGGGAGGGTGGGGCCAACGTCCTGACTTTC. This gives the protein CASSSGEGGANVLTF.

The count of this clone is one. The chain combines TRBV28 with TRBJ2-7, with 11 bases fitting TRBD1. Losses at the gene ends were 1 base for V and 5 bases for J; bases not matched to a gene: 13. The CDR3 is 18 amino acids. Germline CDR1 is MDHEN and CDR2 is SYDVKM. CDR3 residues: CASSLSLARTGGVDEQYF. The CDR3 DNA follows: TGTGCCAGCAGTTTATCCTTAGCCAGGACAGGGGGCGTCGACGAGCAGTACTTC. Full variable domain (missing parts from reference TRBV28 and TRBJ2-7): DVKVTQSSRYLVKRTGEKVFLECVQDMDHENMFWYRQDPGLGLRLIYFSYDVKMKEKGDIPEGYSVSREKKERFSLILESASTNQTSMYLCASSLSLARTGGVDEQYFGPGTRLTVT.

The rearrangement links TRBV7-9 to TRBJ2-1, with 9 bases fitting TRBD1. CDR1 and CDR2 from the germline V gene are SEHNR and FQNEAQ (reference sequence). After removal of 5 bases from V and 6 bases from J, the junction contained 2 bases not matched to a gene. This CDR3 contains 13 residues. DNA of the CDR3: TGTGCCAGCAGCACAGGGGGCCGCAATGAGCAGTTCTTC. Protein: CASSTGGRNEQFF.

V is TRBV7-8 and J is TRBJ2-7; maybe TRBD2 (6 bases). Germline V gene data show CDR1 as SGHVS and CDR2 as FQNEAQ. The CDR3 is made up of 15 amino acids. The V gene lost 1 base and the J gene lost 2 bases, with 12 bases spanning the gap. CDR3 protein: CASSLVGGLPYEQYF. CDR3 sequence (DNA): TGTGCCAGCAGCTTAGTGGGGGGATTACCCTACGAGCAGTACTTC.

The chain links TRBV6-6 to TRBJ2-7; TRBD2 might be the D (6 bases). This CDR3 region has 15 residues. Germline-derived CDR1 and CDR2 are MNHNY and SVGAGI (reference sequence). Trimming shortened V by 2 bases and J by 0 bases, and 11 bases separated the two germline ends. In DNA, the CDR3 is TGTGCCAGCAGTTACCTCGGCGGGGACTCCTACGAGCAGTACTTC. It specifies CASSYLGGDSYEQYF.

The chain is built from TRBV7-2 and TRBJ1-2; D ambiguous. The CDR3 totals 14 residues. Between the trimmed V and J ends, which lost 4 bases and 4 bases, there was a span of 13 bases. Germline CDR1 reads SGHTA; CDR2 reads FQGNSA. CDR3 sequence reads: CASSSSRGVYGYTF. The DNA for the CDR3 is TGTGCCAGCAGCTCAAGTCGCGGGGTCTATGGCTACACCTTC.

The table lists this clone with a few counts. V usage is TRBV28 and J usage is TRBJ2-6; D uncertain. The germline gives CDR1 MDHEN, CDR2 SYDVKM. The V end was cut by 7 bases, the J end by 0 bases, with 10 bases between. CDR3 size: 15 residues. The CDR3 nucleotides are TGTGCCAGCACCACCCTGGCCTCTGGGGCCAACGTCCTGACTTTC. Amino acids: CASTTLASGANVLTF.

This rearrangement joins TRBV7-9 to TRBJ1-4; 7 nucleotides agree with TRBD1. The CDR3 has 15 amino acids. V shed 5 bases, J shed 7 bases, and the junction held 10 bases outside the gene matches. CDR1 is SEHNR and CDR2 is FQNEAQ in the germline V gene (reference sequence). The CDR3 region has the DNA TGTGCCAGCAGCCCCGGAGGGGGGGACAGTGAAAAACTGTTTTTT. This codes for CASSPGGGDSEKLFF.

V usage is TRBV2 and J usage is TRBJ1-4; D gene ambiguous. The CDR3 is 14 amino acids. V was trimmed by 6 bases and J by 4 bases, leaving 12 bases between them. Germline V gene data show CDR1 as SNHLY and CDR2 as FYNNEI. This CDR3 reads CASSSLGGNEKLFF. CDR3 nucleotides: TGTGCCAGCAGCTCATTGGGTGGTAATGAAAAACTGTTTTTT.

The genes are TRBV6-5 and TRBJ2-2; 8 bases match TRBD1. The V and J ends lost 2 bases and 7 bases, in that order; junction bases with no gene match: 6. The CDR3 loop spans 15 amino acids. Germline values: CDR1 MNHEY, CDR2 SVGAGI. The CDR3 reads CASSYDRGGGGELFF. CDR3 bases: TGTGCCAGCAGTTACGACAGGGGTGGCGGCGGGGAGCTGTTTTTT.

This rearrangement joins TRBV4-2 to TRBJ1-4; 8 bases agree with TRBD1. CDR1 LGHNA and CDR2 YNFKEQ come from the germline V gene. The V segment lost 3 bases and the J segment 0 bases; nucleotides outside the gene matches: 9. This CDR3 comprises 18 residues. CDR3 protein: CASSHPSTGAATNEKLFF. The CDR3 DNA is TGTGCCAGCAGCCATCCCTCGACAGGGGCAGCAACTAATGAAAAACTGTTTTTT.

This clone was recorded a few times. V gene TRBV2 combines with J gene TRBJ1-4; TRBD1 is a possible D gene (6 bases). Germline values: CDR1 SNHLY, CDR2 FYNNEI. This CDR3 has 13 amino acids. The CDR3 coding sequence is TGTGTCACGAGGGGGTTTGCAAGTGAAAAACTGTTTTTT. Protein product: CVTRGFASEKLFF.

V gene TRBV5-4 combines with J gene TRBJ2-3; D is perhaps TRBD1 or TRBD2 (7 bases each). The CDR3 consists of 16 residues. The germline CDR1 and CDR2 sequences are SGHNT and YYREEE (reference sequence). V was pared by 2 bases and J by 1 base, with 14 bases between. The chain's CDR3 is CASSLFQGGGTDTQYF. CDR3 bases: TGTGCCAGCAGCTTATTTCAGGGGGGGGGCACAGATACGCAGTATTTT.

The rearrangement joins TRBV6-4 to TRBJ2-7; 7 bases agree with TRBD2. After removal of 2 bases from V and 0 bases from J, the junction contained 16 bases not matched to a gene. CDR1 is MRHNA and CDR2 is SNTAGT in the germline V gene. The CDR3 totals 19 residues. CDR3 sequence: CASSDRARVLAISSYEQYF. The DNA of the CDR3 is TGTGCCAGCAGTGACAGGGCCAGGGTACTAGCGATAAGCTCCTACGAGCAGTACTTC.

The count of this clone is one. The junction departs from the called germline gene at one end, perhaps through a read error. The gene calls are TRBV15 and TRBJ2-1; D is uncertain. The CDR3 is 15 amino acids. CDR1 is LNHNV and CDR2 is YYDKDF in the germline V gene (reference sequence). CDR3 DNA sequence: TGTGCCACCAGCAGAGATCGAGGCTCCGACAATGAGCAGTTCTTC. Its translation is CATSRDRGSDNEQFF.

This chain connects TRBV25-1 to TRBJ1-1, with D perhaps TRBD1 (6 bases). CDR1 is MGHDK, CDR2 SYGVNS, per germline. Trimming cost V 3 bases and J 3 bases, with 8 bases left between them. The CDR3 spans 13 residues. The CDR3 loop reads CASSEYRDTEAFF. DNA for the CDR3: TGTGCCAGCAGTGAGTACAGGGACACTGAAGCTTTCTTT.

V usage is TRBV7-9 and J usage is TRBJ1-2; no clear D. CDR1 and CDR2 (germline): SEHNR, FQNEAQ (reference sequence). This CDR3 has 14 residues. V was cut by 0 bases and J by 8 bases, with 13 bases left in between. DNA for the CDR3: TGTGCCAGCAGCTTAGCGAGGTCAGAAAGGGGCTACACCTTC. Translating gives CASSLARSERGYTF.

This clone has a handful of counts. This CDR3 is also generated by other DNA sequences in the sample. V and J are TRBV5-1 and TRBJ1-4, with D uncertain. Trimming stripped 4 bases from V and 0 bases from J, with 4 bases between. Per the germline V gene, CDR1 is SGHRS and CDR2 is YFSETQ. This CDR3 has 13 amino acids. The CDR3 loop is CASSPTTNEKLFF. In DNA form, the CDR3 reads TGCGCCAGCAGCCCGACAACTAATGAAAAACTGTTTTTT.

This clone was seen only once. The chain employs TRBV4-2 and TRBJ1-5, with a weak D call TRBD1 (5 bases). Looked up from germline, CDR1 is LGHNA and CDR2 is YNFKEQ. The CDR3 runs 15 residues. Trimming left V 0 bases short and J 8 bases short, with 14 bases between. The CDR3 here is CASSQDWQGSEPQHF. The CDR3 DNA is TGTGCCAGCAGCCAAGATTGGCAGGGAAGTGAGCCCCAGCATTTT.

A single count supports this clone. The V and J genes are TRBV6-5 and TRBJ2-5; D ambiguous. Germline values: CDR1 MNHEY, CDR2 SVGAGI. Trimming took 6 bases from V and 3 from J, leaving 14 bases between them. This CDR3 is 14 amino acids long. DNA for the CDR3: TGTGCCAGCAGGCGCTACCGGCTCGAAGAGACCCAGTACTTC. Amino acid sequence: CASRRYRLEETQYF.

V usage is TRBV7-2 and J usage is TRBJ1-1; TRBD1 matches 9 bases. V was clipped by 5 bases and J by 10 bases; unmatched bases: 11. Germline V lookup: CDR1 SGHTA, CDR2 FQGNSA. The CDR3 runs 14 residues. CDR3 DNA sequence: TGTGCCAGCAGCCTAGACAGGGGGGCCCTTGTAGCTTTCTTT. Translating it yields CASSLDRGALVAFF.

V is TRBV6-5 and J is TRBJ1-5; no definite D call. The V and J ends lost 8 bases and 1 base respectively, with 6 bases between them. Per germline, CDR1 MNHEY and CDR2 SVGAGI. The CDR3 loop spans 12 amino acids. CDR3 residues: CASGPSNQPQHF. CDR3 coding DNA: TGTGCCAGCGGACCGAGCAATCAGCCCCAGCATTTT.

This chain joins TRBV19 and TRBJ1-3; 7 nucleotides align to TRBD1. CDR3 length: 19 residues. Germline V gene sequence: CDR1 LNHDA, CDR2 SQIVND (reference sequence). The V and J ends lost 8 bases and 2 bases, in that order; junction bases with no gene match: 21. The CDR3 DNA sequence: TGTGCCAGTGATCGAAGGGGCACAGGGAAAGGACAGGCTGGAAACACCATATATTTT. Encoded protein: CASDRRGTGKGQAGNTIYF. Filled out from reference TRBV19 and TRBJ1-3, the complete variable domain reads DGGITQSPKYLFRKEGQNVTLSCEQNLNHDAMYWYRQDPGQGLRLIYYSQIVNDFQKGDIAEGYSVSREKKESFPLTVTSAQKNPTAFYLCASDRRGTGKGQAGNTIYFGEGSWLTVV.

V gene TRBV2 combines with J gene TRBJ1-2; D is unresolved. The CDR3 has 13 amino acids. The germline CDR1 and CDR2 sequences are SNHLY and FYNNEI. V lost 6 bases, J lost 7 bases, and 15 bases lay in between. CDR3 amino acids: CASRPDGSGGYTF. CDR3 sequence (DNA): TGTGCCAGCAGGCCGGACGGCTCGGGTGGCTACACCTTC.

The CDR3 sequence is CASSGRDNEKLFF. CDR3 nucleotide sequence: TGTGCCAGCAGCGGTCGGGACAATGAAAAACTGTTTTTT. The rearrangement joins TRBV9 to TRBJ1-4; a possible D gene is TRBD1 (5 bases). The germline gives CDR1 SGDLS, CDR2 YYNGEE. The germline V and J ends were trimmed by 3 bases and 5 bases, with 8 bases remaining between them. The CDR3 is made up of 13 amino acids. The whole variable domain, filled in from reference TRBV9 and TRBJ1-4, reads DSGVTQTPKHLITATGQRVTLRCSPRSGDLSVYWYQQSLDQGLQFLIQYYNGEERAKGNILERFSAQQFPDLHSELNLSSLELGDSALYFCASSGRDNEKLFFGSGTQLSVL.

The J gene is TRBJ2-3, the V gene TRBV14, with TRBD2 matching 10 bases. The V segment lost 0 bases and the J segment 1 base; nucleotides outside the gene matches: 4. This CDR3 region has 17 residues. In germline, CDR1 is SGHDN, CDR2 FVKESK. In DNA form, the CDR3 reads TGTGCCAGCAGCCAAGATTATGGACTAGCGGGCACAGATACGCAGTATTTT. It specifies CASSQDYGLAGTDTQYF. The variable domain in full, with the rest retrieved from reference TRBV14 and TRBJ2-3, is EAGVTQFPSHSVIEKGQTVTLRCDPISGHDNLYWYRRVMGKEIKFLLHFVKESKQDESGMPNNRFLAERTGGTYSTLKVQPAELEDSGVYFCASSQDYGLAGTDTQYFGPGTRLTVL.

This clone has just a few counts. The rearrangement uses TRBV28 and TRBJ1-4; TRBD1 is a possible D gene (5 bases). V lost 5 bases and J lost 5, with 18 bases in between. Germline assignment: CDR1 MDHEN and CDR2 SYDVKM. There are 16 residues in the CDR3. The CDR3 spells CASSGGDVTRNEKLFF. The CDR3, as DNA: TGTGCCAGCAGTGGGGGGGATGTGACCCGCAATGAAAAACTGTTTTTT. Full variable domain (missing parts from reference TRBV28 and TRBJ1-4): DVKVTQSSRYLVKRTGEKVFLECVQDMDHENMFWYRQDPGLGLRLIYFSYDVKMKEKGDIPEGYSVSREKKERFSLILESASTNQTSMYLCASSGGDVTRNEKLFFGSGTQLSVL.